The sequence of this T cell receptor (beta chain) was determined in a study of human T cells and chemical hapten exposure. Time point meaning: patch test 3, about 24 weeks after DPC sensitization. Treatment indicated: therapeutic diphenylcyclopropenone sensitization with weekly scalp DPC. TCRdb re-called the RACE reads through MiXCR, storing one row per CDR3 protein. The sample records 210,000 or so distinct CDR3 sequences, approximately 26% being singletons. Germline trimming cut 3 bases from V and 5 bases from J; bases unmatched to any gene: 5. The CDR3 has 14 amino acids. The sequence was collected from a woman between 40 and 50 years old with alopecia areata. Some clones in this sample may be carry-over from other donors' samples. The input for sequencing was whole blood, taken in connection with sensitization to the hapten diphenylcyclopropenone (DPC). The J gene is TRBJ2-5, the V gene TRBV12-3 or TRBV12-4; 8 bases fit TRBD1. DNA of the CDR3: TGTGCCAGCAGTTTTGCAGGGGGCTGGGAGACCCAGTACTTC. Translated: CASSFAGGWETQYF.